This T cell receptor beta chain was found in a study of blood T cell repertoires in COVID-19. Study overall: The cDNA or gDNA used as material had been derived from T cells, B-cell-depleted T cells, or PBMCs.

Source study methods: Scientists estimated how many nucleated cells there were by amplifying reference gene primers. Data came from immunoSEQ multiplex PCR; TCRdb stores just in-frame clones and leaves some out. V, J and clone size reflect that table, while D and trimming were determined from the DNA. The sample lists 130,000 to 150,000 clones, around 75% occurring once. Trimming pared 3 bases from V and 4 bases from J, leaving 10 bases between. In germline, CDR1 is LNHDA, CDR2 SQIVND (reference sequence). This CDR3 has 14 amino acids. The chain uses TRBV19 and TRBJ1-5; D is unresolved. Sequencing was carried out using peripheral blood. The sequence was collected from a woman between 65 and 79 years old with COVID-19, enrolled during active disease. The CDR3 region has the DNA TGTGCCAGTAGTATTGAGTCCGGGAATCAGCCCCAGCATTTT. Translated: CASSIESGNQPQHF. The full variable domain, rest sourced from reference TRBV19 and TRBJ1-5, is DGGITQSPKYLFRKEGQNVTLSCEQNLNHDAMYWYRQDPGQGLRLIYYSQIVNDFQKGDIAEGYSVSREKKESFPLTVTSAQKNPTAFYLCASSIESGNQPQHFGDGTRLSIL.